This T cell receptor (beta chain) originates from a study of identical twins. Through template switching, a universal primer site was introduced, and the cDNA contained unique molecular identifiers. MiXCR, applied by TCRdb to the 5' RACE reads, yields one record per CDR3 protein. The sample carries about 280,000 distinct CDR3 sequences, approximately 8% recorded once. Study outcomes and limitations: Sharing of beta out-of-frame sequences by twins showed a weaker excess.

Germline CDR1 and CDR2: MNHNS and SASEGT. The CDR3 has 15 residues. V gave up 5 bases and J gave up 10 bases; unmatched junction bases: 14. Remarks on this clonotype: Its antigen is currently unknown.

These same records also appear under a second study, on yellow fever vaccine responses in identical twins. Turning to that study: Twins' vaccine T cell responses reportedly seemed partly convergent and partly personalized.

The V call is TRBV6-1, the J call TRBJ2-3; TRBD1 matches 8 bases. This sequence originates from a woman in her late teens or twenties in good health. The sequenced sample consisted of memory (CD45RO+) T cells sorted from blood. DNA of the CDR3: TGTGCCAGCAGTCAGGCCGGGACAGGTTTCTCTCCGCAGTATTTT. Amino acids: CASSQAGTGFSPQYF.